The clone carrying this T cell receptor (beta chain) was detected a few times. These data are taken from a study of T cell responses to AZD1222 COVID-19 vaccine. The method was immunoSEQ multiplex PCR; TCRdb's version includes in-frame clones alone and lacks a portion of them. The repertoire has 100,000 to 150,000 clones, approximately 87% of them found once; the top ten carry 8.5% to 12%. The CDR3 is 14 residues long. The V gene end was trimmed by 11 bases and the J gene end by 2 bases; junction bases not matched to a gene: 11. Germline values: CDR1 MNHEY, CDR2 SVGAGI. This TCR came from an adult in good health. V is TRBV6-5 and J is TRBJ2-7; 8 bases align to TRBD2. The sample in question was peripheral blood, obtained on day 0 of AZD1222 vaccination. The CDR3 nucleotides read TGTGCCTCATCAACTAGCGGAGGGGCCTACGAGCAGTACTTC. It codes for CASSTSGGAYEQYF.